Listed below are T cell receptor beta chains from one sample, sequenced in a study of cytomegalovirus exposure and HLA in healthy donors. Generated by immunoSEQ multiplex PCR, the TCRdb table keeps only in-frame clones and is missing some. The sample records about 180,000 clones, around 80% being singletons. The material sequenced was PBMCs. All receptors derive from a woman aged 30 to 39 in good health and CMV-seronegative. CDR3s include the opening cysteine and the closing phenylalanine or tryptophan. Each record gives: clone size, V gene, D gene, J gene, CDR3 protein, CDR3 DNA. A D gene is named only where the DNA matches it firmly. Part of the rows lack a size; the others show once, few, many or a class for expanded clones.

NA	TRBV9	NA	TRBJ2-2	CASSVDSGELFF	TGTGCCAGCAGCGTAGACTCAGGGGAGCTGTTTTTT
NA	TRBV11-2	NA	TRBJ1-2	CASSIVEGSGGYTF	TGTGCCAGCAGCATCGTCGAGGGTTCGGGTGGCTACACCTTC
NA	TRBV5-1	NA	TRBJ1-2	CASSLELNYGYTF	TGCGCCAGCAGCTTGGAATTAAACTATGGCTACACCTTC
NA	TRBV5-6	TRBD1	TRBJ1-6	CASARLQGANSPLHF	TGTGCCAGCGCTAGACTCCAGGGGGCTAATTCACCCCTCCACTTT
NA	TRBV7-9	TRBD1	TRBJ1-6	CASSLQGDSPLHF	TGTGCCAGCAGCTTGCAGGGGGATTCACCCCTCCACTTT
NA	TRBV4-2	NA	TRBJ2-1	CASSQDSGTLSYNEQFF	TGTGCCAGCAGCCAAGACTCTGGGACACTATCTTACAATGAGCAGTTCTTC
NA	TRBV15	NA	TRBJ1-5	CATSTRQFNQPQHF	TGTGCCACCAGCACCAGACAGTTCAATCAGCCCCAGCATTTT
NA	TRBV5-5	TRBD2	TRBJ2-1	CASSLIPAGFSEAYNEQFF	TGTGCCAGCAGCTTGATTCCAGCGGGGTTTTCTGAAGCCTACAATGAGCAGTTCTTC
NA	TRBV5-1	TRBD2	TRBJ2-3	CASSSQGLGTDTQYF	TGCGCCAGCAGCTCACAAGGACTAGGCACAGATACGCAGTATTTT
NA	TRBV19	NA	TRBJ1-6	CASSVTVNNSPLHF	TGTGCCAGTAGTGTGACAGTCAATAATTCACCCCTCCACTTT
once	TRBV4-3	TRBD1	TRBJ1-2	CASSHIRQGLDGYTF	TGCGCCAGCAGCCATATTAGACAGGGGCTGGATGGCTACACCTTC
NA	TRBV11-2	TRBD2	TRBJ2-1	CASSILAGGANNEQFF	TGTGCCAGCAGCATCCTAGCGGGGGGCGCAAACAATGAGCAGTTCTTC
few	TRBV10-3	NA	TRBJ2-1	CAISDTTTGSYNEQFF	TGTGCCATCAGTGATACTACTACAGGCTCCTACAATGAGCAGTTCTTC
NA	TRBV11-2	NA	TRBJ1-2	CASSFRGGYTF	TGTGCCAGCAGCTTTCGCGGTGGCTACACCTTC
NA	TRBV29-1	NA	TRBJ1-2	CSVEGHWGYGYTF	TGCAGCGTTGAGGGACATTGGGGCTATGGCTACACCTTC
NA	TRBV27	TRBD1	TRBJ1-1	CASSLRRDSDEAFF	TGTGCCAGCAGTCTGCGCCGGGACAGCGATGAAGCTTTCTTT